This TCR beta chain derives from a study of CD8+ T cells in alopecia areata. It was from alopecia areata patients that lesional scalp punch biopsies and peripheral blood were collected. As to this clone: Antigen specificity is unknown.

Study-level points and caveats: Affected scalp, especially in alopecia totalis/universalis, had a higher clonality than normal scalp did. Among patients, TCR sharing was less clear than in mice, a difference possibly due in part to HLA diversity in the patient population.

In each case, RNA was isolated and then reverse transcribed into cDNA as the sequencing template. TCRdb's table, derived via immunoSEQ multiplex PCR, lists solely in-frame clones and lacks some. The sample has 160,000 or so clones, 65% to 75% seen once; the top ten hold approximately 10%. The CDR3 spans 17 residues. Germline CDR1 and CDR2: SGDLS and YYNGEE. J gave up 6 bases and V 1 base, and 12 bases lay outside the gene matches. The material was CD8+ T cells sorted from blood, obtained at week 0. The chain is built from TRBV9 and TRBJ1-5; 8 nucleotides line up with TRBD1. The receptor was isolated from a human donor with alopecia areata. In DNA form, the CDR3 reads TGTGCCAGCAGCGTAAGGACAGGGCGGTCCCAAGGTCAGCCCCAGCATTTT. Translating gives CASSVRTGRSQGQPQHF.